What follows is one T cell receptor (beta chain) and its context. Antigen unknown. This record comes from a study of cytomegalovirus exposure and HLA in healthy donors. Regarding the study as a whole: TCR beta chains numbering some 150 were designated cytomegalovirus-associated.

PCR involved 60 Vbeta and 13 Jbeta primers. TCRdb's table, derived via immunoSEQ multiplex PCR, lists solely in-frame clones and lacks some. This table has 150,000 to 200,000 clones, about 81% appearing once. Per the germline V gene, CDR1 is SGHAT and CDR2 is FQNNGV. V was trimmed by 4 bases and J by 1 base, leaving 13 bases between them. The CDR3 extends over 15 amino acids. This receptor was taken from a young man in good health and CMV-seronegative. The chain employs TRBV11-2 and TRBJ1-1; D perhaps matches TRBD1 (5 bases). Source material: PBMCs. CDR3 in amino acids: CASSSPRGGNTEAFF. CDR3 nucleotides: TGTGCCAGCAGCTCTCCCCGGGGGGGGAACACTGAAGCTTTCTTT.